Here is one T cell receptor beta chain with its context. The antigen is unknown. Using immunoSEQ multiplex PCR, the repertoire was profiled, and TCRdb retains in-frame clones only, with some absent. The profile shows 85,000 to 95,000 clones, approximately 91% of them singletons. The CDR3 runs 16 residues. Germline lookup yields CDR1 LNHDA and CDR2 SQIVND (reference sequence). V lost 0 bases and J 5 bases, leaving 13 bases between the germline ends. During the collection period, no donor immune events like infections were recorded. This specimen belongs to a study of identifying expanded T cells in peripheral blood. Study outcomes and limitations: Over approximately two and four weeks, about 16.4 and 19 clones changed, versus more than 1 between replicates. Variance in clone template counts between roughly two-week samples significantly increased with total template count across all healthy donors.

The genes are TRBV19 and TRBJ2-2; a possible D gene is TRBD2 (6 bases). What was sequenced was blood. This clonotype originated in a person aged 18 to 75 in good health. This chain's CDR3 is CASSIDAGRGTGELFF. DNA of the CDR3: TGTGCCAGTAGTATAGACGCGGGGCGTGGGACCGGGGAGCTGTTTTTT.